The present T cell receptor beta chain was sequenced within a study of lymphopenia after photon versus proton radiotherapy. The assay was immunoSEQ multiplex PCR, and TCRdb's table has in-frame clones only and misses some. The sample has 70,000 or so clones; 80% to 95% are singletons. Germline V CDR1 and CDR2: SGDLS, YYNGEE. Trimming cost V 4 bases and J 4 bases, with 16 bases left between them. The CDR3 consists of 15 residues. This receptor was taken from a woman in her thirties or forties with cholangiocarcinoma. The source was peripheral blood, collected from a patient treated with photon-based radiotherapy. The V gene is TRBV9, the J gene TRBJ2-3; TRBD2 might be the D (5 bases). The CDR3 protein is CASSTRPWVADTQYF. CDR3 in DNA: TGTGCCAGCAGCACTAGGCCCTGGGTCGCAGATACGCAGTATTTT.